The next 16 T cell receptor beta chains were all read from a single sample in a study of shared clonotypes between healthy human individuals (dated by TCRdb to the early 2020s). Library method: the immunoSEQ multiplex PCR assay. The clones in this table, taken by TCRdb from immuneACCESS, are in-frame only. Not every clone is retained; where verified, under half of the shortfall comes from an unresolved V gene, and the cause of the rest is unknown. This sample comprises 450,000 to 600,000 clones, around 80% of them detected only once. Of the sample, 12% falls within the top ten clones. The sequencing input was PBMCs. The source is a woman aged 40 to 50 in good health. Some clones in this sample may be carry-over from other donors' samples.

J is TRBJ2-5 and V is TRBV5-1; TRBD2 matches 8 bases. Germline V gene lookup returns CDR1 SGHRS and CDR2 YFSETQ. With 0 bases clipped from V and 4 bases from J, the junction kept 8 bases outside the gene matches. This CDR3 contains 16 residues. The CDR3 DNA sequence: TGCGCCAGCAGCTTGGGTAGCGGGACCCGGGGAGAGACCCAGTACTTC. Protein: CASSLGSGTRGETQYF.

This clone was detected a few times. The rearrangement joins TRBV19 to TRBJ1-1; TRBD1 aligns across 8 bases. In germline, CDR1 is LNHDA, CDR2 SQIVND (reference sequence). The V and J ends lost 3 bases and 5 bases, in that order; junction bases with no gene match: 5. The CDR3 totals 14 residues. In nucleotides, the CDR3 is TGTGCCAGTAGTATTTCAGGGGGCTGGACTGAAGCTTTCTTT. Its translation: CASSISGGWTEAFF.

The chain couples TRBV7-2 to TRBJ2-7; D gene ambiguous. The CDR3 totals 14 residues. Trimming pared 1 base from V and 2 bases from J, leaving 9 bases between. Looked up from germline, CDR1 is SGHTA and CDR2 is FQGNSA. This CDR3 is CASSLVVFPYEQYF. In DNA, the CDR3 is TGTGCCAGCAGCTTAGTTGTATTCCCCTACGAGCAGTACTTC.

This sequence joins TRBV18 and TRBJ1-1; tentative D call: TRBD1 (5 bases). The CDR3 is 15 amino acids. CDR1 is KGHSH, CDR2 LQKENI, per germline. V was shortened by 2 bases and J by 4 bases, with 14 bases between the two germline ends. CDR3 region: CASSPTQGLGTEAFF. CDR3 in DNA: TGTGCCAGCTCACCAACGCAGGGCTTGGGCACTGAAGCTTTCTTT. The variable domain in full, with the rest retrieved from reference TRBV18 and TRBJ1-1, is NAGVMQNPRHLVRRRGQEARLRCSPMKGHSHVYWYRQLPEEGLKFMVYLQKENIIDESGMPKERFSAEFPKEGPSILRIQQVVRGDSAAYFCASSPTQGLGTEAFFGQGTRLTVV.

The chain has TRBV7-3 and TRBJ2-2; D is unresolved. This CDR3 has 17 amino acids. Trimming left V 5 bases short and J 7 bases short, with 23 bases between. In germline, CDR1 is SGHTA, CDR2 FQGTGA. CDR3 region: CASSPPPLLGAVGELFF. CDR3 nucleotide sequence: TGTGCCAGCAGCCCCCCTCCCTTACTGGGTGCTGTCGGGGAGCTGTTTTTT.

Remarks on this clone: The same CDR3 can be traced to other DNA sequences in this sample. The chain links TRBV11-2 to TRBJ1-2, with 7 bases identical to TRBD1. The CDR3 consists of 14 residues. Germline lookup yields CDR1 SGHAT and CDR2 FQNNGV. V dropped 5 bases and J dropped 8; count of bases not matched to a gene: 11. The CDR3 loop is CASSTRQGGYGYTF. CDR3 sequence (DNA): TGTGCCAGCAGCACCCGACAGGGAGGATACGGCTACACCTTC.

V usage is TRBV18 and J usage is TRBJ2-1; D is possibly TRBD2 (5 bases). Germline lookup yields CDR1 KGHSH and CDR2 LQKENI. V shed 6 bases and J shed 4 bases, with 13 bases lying between them. This CDR3 is built from 14 residues. The CDR3 DNA reads as TGTGCCAGCTCCCCTCCTTCGGGATACAATGAGCAGTTCTTC. Amino acids: CASSPPSGYNEQFF.

The V and J genes are TRBV6-5 and TRBJ1-3; D unresolved. The end of the DNA aligns better with TRBJ2-2, so the J call may be wrong. This CDR3 is built from 15 residues. Germline V gene data show CDR1 as MNHEY and CDR2 as SVGAGI. CDR3 nucleotide sequence: TGTGCCAGCAGTTACTTCATTGTTAACACCGGGGAGCTGTTTTTT. The encoded protein is CASSYFIVNTGELFF.

A word on this clone: The junction does not match germline at one end; this may be a read error. Other DNA sequences in the same sample also yield this CDR3. In DNA, the CDR3 is TGCGCCAGCAGCACCCACCGAGGCAGCTATGGCTACACCTTC. Translated: CASSTHRGSYGYTF. This chain links TRBV9 with TRBJ1-2; no clear D. Germline lookup yields CDR1 SGDLS and CDR2 YYNGEE. The CDR3 runs to 14 residues.

The V and J genes are TRBV7-2 and TRBJ2-7, with no clear D. V was pared by 6 bases and J by 4 bases, with 13 bases between. The CDR3 is 13 residues long. Germline CDR1 and CDR2: SGHTA and FQGNSA. This CDR3 is CASRGAAQYEQYF. The CDR3 nucleotides are TGTGCCAGCAGAGGAGCAGCCCAGTACGAGCAGTACTTC.

The V call is TRBV5-4, the J call TRBJ2-1; D is possibly TRBD1 or TRBD2 (5 bases each). Germline CDR1 and CDR2: SGHNT and YYREEE (reference sequence). This CDR3 has 16 residues. V lost 4 bases and J lost 7, with 21 bases in between. CDR3 nucleotide sequence: TGTGCCAGCAGCAAGGACTCTAACGATTGGGGGAATGAGCAGTTCTTC. Amino acids: CASSKDSNDWGNEQFF.

V gene TRBV7-2 combines with J gene TRBJ1-5, with D perhaps TRBD1 (6 bases). Germline V gene sequence: CDR1 SGHTA, CDR2 FQGNSA. CDR3 length equals 19 residues. Trimming stripped 4 bases from V and 2 bases from J, with 24 bases between. As DNA, the CDR3 is TGTGCCAGCAGCTCCATTCGACAGGACGGCGGACGGGGCAATCAGCCCCAGCATTTT. It yields the protein CASSSIRQDGGRGNQPQHF.

This rearrangement joins TRBV6-1 to TRBJ1-5; D might be TRBD1 (6 bases). V lost 6 bases and J lost 15, with 15 bases in between. Per germline, CDR1 MNHNS and CDR2 SASEGT. This CDR3 has 11 amino acids. CDR3 loop: CASRTGIVAHF. The CDR3 DNA is TGTGCCAGCAGAACAGGGATCGTGGCGCATTTT.

The chain recombines TRBV18 with TRBJ2-6; 11 nucleotides agree with TRBD1. V shed 4 bases and J 2 bases; nucleotides not matched to a gene: 4. The CDR3 consists of 17 residues. The germline V gene has CDR1 KGHSH and CDR2 LQKENI. CDR3 in DNA: TGTGCCAGCTCACTCGGACAGGGGGCTACTGGGGCCAACGTCCTGACTTTC. The encoded protein is CASSLGQGATGANVLTF.

In its sample, this clone was seen once. The chain recombines TRBV4-3 with TRBJ2-3; 8 bases match TRBD2. V dropped 5 bases and J dropped 5; count of bases not matched to a gene: 15. Germline V gene data show CDR1 as LGHNA and CDR2 as YSLEER. The CDR3 runs 17 residues. The CDR3 sequence is CASSVQTSGPGGDTQYF. The CDR3 nucleotides are TGCGCCAGCAGCGTTCAAACTAGCGGTCCTGGGGGAGATACGCAGTATTTT.

The chain recombines TRBV2 with TRBJ2-7; unclear D gene. Germline CDR1 reads SNHLY; CDR2 reads FYNNEI. This CDR3 has 14 residues. The V gene lost 4 bases and the J gene lost 3 bases, with 13 bases spanning the gap. The CDR3: CASSGPPRDYEQYF. The CDR3 DNA reads TGTGCCAGCAGTGGACCTCCTCGCGACTACGAGCAGTACTTC.